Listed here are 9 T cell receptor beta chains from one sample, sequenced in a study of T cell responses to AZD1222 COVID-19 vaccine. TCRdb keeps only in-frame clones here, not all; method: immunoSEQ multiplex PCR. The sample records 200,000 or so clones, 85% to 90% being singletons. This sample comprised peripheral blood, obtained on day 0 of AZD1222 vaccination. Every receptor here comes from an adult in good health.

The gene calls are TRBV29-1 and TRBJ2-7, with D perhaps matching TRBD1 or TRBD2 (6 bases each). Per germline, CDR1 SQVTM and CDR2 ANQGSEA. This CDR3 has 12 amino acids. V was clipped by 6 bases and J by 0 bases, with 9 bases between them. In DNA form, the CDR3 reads TGCAGCGTCCGGGGGCCCTCCTACGAGCAGTACTTC. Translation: CSVRGPSYEQYF.

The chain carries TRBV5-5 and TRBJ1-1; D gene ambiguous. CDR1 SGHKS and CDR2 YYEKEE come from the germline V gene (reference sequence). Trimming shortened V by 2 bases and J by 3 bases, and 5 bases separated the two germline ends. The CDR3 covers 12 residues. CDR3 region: CASSFSYTEAFF. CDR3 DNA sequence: TGTGCCAGCAGCTTCTCCTACACTGAAGCTTTCTTT.

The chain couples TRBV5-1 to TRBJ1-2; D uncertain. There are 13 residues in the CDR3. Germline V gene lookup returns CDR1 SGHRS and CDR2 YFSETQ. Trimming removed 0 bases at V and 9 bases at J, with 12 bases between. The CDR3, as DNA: TGCGCCAGCAGCTTGGTAGTGGGCGAAAGCTACACCTTC. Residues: CASSLVVGESYTF.

The CDR3 bases are TGTGCCAGCAAACGCGAGGCCAGGCTAGGGGATACGCAGTATTTT. Its translation: CASKREARLGDTQYF. The V and J genes are TRBV6-5 and TRBJ2-3; unclear D gene. With 7 bases removed from V and 6 bases from J, the gap between germline ends came to 20 bases. The V gene's germline CDR1 is MNHEY and CDR2 SVGAGI. This CDR3 region has 15 residues.

Here the CDR3 DNA reads TGTGCCAGCAGCTTGGGACTAGCGGGGGCCAACAGAGACACGCAGTATTTT. Translation gives CASSLGLAGANRDTQYF. This chain uses TRBV5-4 with TRBJ2-3; 12 nucleotides match TRBD2. Trimming cost V 0 bases and J 9 bases; bases outside gene matches: 11. The CDR3 totals 17 residues. The germline V gene has CDR1 SGHNT and CDR2 YYREEE (reference sequence).

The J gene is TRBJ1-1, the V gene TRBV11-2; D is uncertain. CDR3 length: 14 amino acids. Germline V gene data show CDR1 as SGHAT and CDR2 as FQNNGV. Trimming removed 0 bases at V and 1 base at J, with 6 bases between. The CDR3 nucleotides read TGTGCCAGCAGCTTAGATTGGGGGAACACTGAAGCTTTCTTT. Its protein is CASSLDWGNTEAFF. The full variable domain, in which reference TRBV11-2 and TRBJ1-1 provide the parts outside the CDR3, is EAGVAQSPRYKIIEKRQSVAFWCNPISGHATLYWYQQILGQGPKLLIQFQNNGVVDDSQLPKDRFSAERLKGVDSTLKIQPAKLEDSAVYLCASSLDWGNTEAFFGQGTRLTVV.

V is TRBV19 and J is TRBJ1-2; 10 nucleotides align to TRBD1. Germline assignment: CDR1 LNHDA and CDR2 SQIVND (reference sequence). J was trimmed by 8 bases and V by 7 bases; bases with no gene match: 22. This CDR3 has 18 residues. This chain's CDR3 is CASTPGGDRGVWVRGYTF. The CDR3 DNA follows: TGTGCCAGTACCCCAGGGGGGGACAGGGGCGTCTGGGTGAGAGGCTACACCTTC.

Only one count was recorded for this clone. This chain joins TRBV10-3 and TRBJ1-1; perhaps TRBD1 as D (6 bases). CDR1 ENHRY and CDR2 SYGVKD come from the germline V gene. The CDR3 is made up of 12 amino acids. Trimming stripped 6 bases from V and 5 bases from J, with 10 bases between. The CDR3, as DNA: TGTGCCATCAGCCCCCAGGGGACTGAAGCTTTCTTT. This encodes CAISPQGTEAFF.

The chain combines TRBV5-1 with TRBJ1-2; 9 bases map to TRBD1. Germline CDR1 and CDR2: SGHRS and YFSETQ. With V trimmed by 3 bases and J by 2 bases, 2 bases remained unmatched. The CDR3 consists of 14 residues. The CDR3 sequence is CASSSTGGNYGYTF. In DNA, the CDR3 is TGCGCCAGCAGCTCGACAGGGGGAAACTATGGCTACACCTTC.